What follows are 22 T cell receptor beta chains derived from one specimen sequenced in a study of shared clonotypes between healthy human individuals. This table comes from immunoSEQ multiplex PCR, and its TCRdb copy is limited to in-frame clones, with some not included. The repertoire holds about 1.5 million clones, with 95% to 99% as singletons. Specimen: naive CD4+ T cells sorted from blood. Subset here: CD45RA+ positively selected. Source of these receptors: a man aged 30 to 45 in good health.

The rearrangement uses TRBV7-8 and TRBJ1-5; D is ambiguous. V lost 1 base and J lost 4, with 14 bases in between. This CDR3 contains 16 residues. In germline, CDR1 is SGHVS, CDR2 FQNEAQ. The CDR3 loop reads CASSLVRKPFNQPQHF. DNA of the CDR3: TGTGCCAGCAGCTTAGTGCGGAAACCCTTTAATCAGCCCCAGCATTTT. Variable domain in full (rest from reference TRBV7-8 and TRBJ1-5): GAGVSQSPRYKVAKRGQDVALRCDPISGHVSLFWYQQALGQGPEFLTYFQNEAQLDKSGLPSDRFFAERPEGSVSTLKIQRTQQEDSAVYLCASSLVRKPFNQPQHFGDGTRLSIL.

V is TRBV2 and J is TRBJ2-1; D is unresolved. Germline lookup yields CDR1 SNHLY and CDR2 FYNNEI. The CDR3 totals 13 residues. The V gene lost 10 bases and the J gene lost 0 bases, with 10 bases spanning the gap. The CDR3 DNA is TGTGCCACTACGTACAGCTCCTACAATGAGCAGTTCTTC. Encoded protein: CATTYSSYNEQFF.

The chain uses TRBV7-2 and TRBJ2-3; 13 nucleotides align to TRBD2. With V trimmed by 3 bases and J by 6 bases, 15 bases remained unmatched. This CDR3 region has 19 residues. Looked up from germline, CDR1 is SGHTA and CDR2 is FQGNSA. As DNA, the CDR3 is TGTGCCAGCAGCTTCCACAAATCGACTAGCGGGAGGTATCCGGATACGCAGTATTTT. Protein: CASSFHKSTSGRYPDTQYF. Variable domain in full (rest from reference TRBV7-2 and TRBJ2-3): GAGVSQSPSNKVTEKGKDVELRCDPISGHTALYWYRQSLGQGLEFLIYFQGNSAPDKSGLPSDRFSAERTGGSVSTLTIQRTQQEDSAVYLCASSFHKSTSGRYPDTQYFGPGTRLTVL.

The chain recombines TRBV2 with TRBJ2-1; TRBD2 matches 9 bases. With V trimmed by 2 bases and J by 6 bases, 5 bases remained unmatched. From germline, CDR1 is SNHLY and CDR2 FYNNEI. The CDR3 runs 15 residues. The CDR3 DNA reads as TGTGCCAGCAGTGAATTCCTAGCGGGACGCAATGAGCAGTTCTTC. This translates into CASSEFLAGRNEQFF. Full variable domain (rest looked up from reference TRBV2 and TRBJ2-1): EPEVTQTPSHQVTQMGQEVILRCVPISNHLYFYWYRQILGQKVEFLVSFYNNEISEKSEIFDDQFSVERPDGSNFTLKIRSTKLEDSAMYFCASSEFLAGRNEQFFGPGTRLTVL.

The CDR3 coding sequence is TGTGCCAGCACCCCAGAGGGGACTGAAGCTTTCTTT. As protein: CASTPEGTEAFF. This chain links TRBV2 with TRBJ1-1; tentative D call: TRBD1 (5 bases). There are 12 residues in the CDR3. The V gene lost 7 bases and the J gene lost 5 bases, with 11 bases spanning the gap. The V gene's germline CDR1 is SNHLY and CDR2 FYNNEI.

V is TRBV7-9 and J is TRBJ2-7, with a tentative D call TRBD1 (5 bases). The V and J ends lost 5 bases and 4 bases respectively, with 18 bases between them. The CDR3 runs 15 residues. Per the germline V gene, CDR1 is SEHNR and CDR2 is FQNEAQ (reference sequence). DNA for the CDR3: TGTGCCAGCAGCCCGACGTCACAGGCTCGATACGAGCAGTACTTC. This gives the protein CASSPTSQARYEQYF.

This clone was detected only a few times. The chain is built from TRBV5-1 and TRBJ2-5; 8 bases align to TRBD1. J was trimmed by 5 bases and V by 2 bases; bases with no gene match: 11. The CDR3 contains 16 residues. Germline V CDR1 and CDR2: SGHRS, YFSETQ. CDR3 nucleotide sequence: TGCGCCAGCAGCTTCTCCCAGGGGGCTTTTCGGGAGACCCAGTACTTC. Its translation: CASSFSQGAFRETQYF. Combining the CDR3 with reference TRBV5-1 and TRBJ2-5 gives the whole variable domain KAGVTQTPRYLIKTRGQQVTLSCSPISGHRSVSWYQQTPGQGLQFLFEYFSETQRNKGNFPGRFSGRQFSNSRSEMNVSTLELGDSALYLCASSFSQGAFRETQYFGPGTRLLVL.

This chain uses TRBV4-3 with TRBJ1-2; possible D gene TRBD1, 5 bases. Deletions cut 3 bases from V and 5 bases from J, with 19 bases between. The length of the CDR3 is 16 residues. Germline V gene lookup returns CDR1 LGHNA and CDR2 YSLEER. Written as DNA, the CDR3 is TGCGCCAGCAGCCAGGGGGGGGGTCTTACCCCGTATGGCTACACCTTC. Protein product: CASSQGGGLTPYGYTF.

This chain joins TRBV5-1 and TRBJ2-1, with 12 bases that match TRBD2. The V and J ends lost 4 bases and 2 bases, in that order; junction bases with no gene match: 13. This CDR3 is 19 amino acids long. CDR1 SGHRS and CDR2 YFSETQ come from the germline V gene. CDR3 DNA sequence: TGCGCCAGCAGCATCCCCGGGACTAGCGGGCCTTATACCTACAATGAGCAGTTCTTC. Translation: CASSIPGTSGPYTYNEQFF.

Only a few counts were recorded for this clone. The chain is built from TRBV6-1 and TRBJ2-7; no clear D. CDR1 and CDR2 from the germline V gene are MNHNS and SASEGT. V was pared by 4 bases and J by 4 bases, with 8 bases between. The CDR3 consists of 12 residues. As DNA, the CDR3 is TGTGCCAGCAGTGCCCATATGTACGAGCAGTACTTC. This encodes CASSAHMYEQYF.

The J gene is TRBJ1-2, the V gene TRBV29-1, with 8 positions matching TRBD1. CDR3 length: 16 residues. The V segment lost 5 bases and the J segment 5 bases; nucleotides outside the gene matches: 16. Germline V gene lookup returns CDR1 SQVTM and CDR2 ANQGSEA. The CDR3 reads CSVSWGRQGNSYGYTF. CDR3 nucleotide sequence: TGCAGCGTTTCTTGGGGTAGACAGGGGAACTCGTATGGCTACACCTTC.

The genes are TRBV7-9 and TRBJ2-5; 9 positions agree with TRBD2. Unmatched junction bases numbered 8, after V lost 4 bases and J lost 5 bases. The CDR3 runs 15 residues. Germline CDR1 reads SEHNR; CDR2 reads FQNEAQ (reference sequence). CDR3 sequence: CASSSSLAGRETQYF. CDR3 nucleotide sequence: TGTGCCAGCAGCTCAAGTCTAGCGGGACGGGAGACCCAGTACTTC.

Remarks on this clone: Other DNA sequences in this sample translate to the same CDR3. The chain combines TRBV7-2 with TRBJ2-3; D may be TRBD1 or TRBD2 (5 bases each). This CDR3 has 12 residues. The germline V gene encodes CDR1 SGHTA and CDR2 FQGNSA. V gave up 4 bases and J gave up 5 bases, with 7 bases separating them. DNA for the CDR3: TGTGCCAGCAGCTCGAGGGGAGATACGCAGTATTTT. Its protein is CASSSRGDTQYF.

The chain joins TRBV7-9 to TRBJ1-4; no firm D call. V was shortened by 0 bases and J by 11 bases, with 13 bases between the two germline ends. This CDR3 contains 14 residues. Germline V gene lookup returns CDR1 SEHNR and CDR2 FQNEAQ (reference sequence). For the CDR3, the DNA is TGTGCCAGCAGCTTAGCCCTCCGGGGAGGGAAACTGTTTTTT. It encodes CASSLALRGGKLFF. Based on the CDR3 plus reference TRBV7-9 and TRBJ1-4, the full variable domain is DTGVSQNPRHKITKRGQNVTFRCDPISEHNRLYWYRQTLGQGPEFLTYFQNEAQLEKSRLLSDRFSAERPKGSFSTLEIQRTEQGDSAMYLCASSLALRGGKLFFGSGTQLSVL.

The J gene is TRBJ1-1, the V gene TRBV7-9, with D possibly TRBD1 on 5 matching bases. Per germline, CDR1 SEHNR and CDR2 FQNEAQ (reference sequence). CDR3 length: 13 residues. V dropped 0 bases and J dropped 11 bases, with 13 bases sitting between them. CDR3 protein: CASSLAVSGRAFF. The CDR3 nucleotides are TGTGCCAGCAGCTTAGCGGTATCAGGGAGGGCTTTCTTT.

To note about this clone: This specimen includes other DNA sequences encoding the same CDR3. V gene TRBV5-1 combines with J gene TRBJ2-1; D perhaps matches TRBD2 (5 bases). The germline V gene encodes CDR1 SGHRS and CDR2 YFSETQ. V lost 0 bases and J lost 0, with 7 bases in between. This CDR3 spans 15 amino acids. The CDR3 nucleotides are TGCGCCAGCAGCTTGGGAGGGAGCTCCTACAATGAGCAGTTCTTC. Translation gives CASSLGGSSYNEQFF.

The V and J genes are TRBV29-1 and TRBJ2-7, with D tentatively TRBD2 (7 bases). Trimming shortened V by 6 bases and J by 8 bases, and 14 bases separated the two germline ends. CDR3 length: 11 residues. Per germline, CDR1 SQVTM and CDR2 ANQGSEA. The CDR3 loop is CSVAPGGQQYF. CDR3 nucleotide sequence: TGCAGCGTCGCGCCGGGGGGCCAGCAGTACTTC.

J is TRBJ2-7 and V is TRBV7-8; D gene ambiguous. Trimming left V 2 bases short and J 4 bases short, with 9 bases between. Looked up from germline, CDR1 is SGHVS and CDR2 is FQNEAQ. This CDR3 has 13 amino acids. The CDR3 region is CASSLPGFYEQYF. As DNA, the CDR3 is TGTGCCAGCAGCTTACCTGGCTTTTACGAGCAGTACTTC.

This chain's CDR3 is CASSPTLAAQETQYF. In nucleotides, the CDR3 is TGTGCCAGCTCACCTACTCTCGCCGCCCAAGAGACCCAGTACTTC. The V and J genes are TRBV18 and TRBJ2-5; D ambiguous. The germline V gene encodes CDR1 KGHSH and CDR2 LQKENI. This CDR3 contains 15 residues. Trimming shortened V by 3 bases and J by 1 base, and 12 bases separated the two germline ends. The complete variable domain, with remaining parts taken from reference TRBV18 and TRBJ2-5, reads NAGVMQNPRHLVRRRGQEARLRCSPMKGHSHVYWYRQLPEEGLKFMVYLQKENIIDESGMPKERFSAEFPKEGPSILRIQQVVRGDSAAYFCASSPTLAAQETQYFGPGTRLLVL.

This chain joins TRBV6-6 and TRBJ2-6; D is uncertain. Germline lookup yields CDR1 MNHNY and CDR2 SVGAGI (reference sequence). CDR3 size: 16 residues. Trimming shortened V by 0 bases and J by 2 bases, and 8 bases separated the two germline ends. CDR3 region: CASSYSAGPGANVLTF. Here the CDR3 DNA reads TGTGCCAGCAGTTACTCAGCTGGGCCTGGGGCCAACGTCCTGACTTTC.

This chain uses TRBV7-2 with TRBJ1-2; D remains ambiguous. The V end lost 4 bases, the J end lost 3 bases, and 15 bases lay between the germline ends. Looked up from germline, CDR1 is SGHTA and CDR2 is FQGNSA. The CDR3 totals 15 residues. The CDR3 nucleotides are TGTGCCAGCAGCTCACCTTCGGACGGGGACTATGGCTACACCTTC. Protein: CASSSPSDGDYGYTF.

The rearrangement uses TRBV19 and TRBJ2-2; weak D call: TRBD1 (6 bases). The V end lost 5 bases, the J end lost 0 bases, and 13 bases lay between the germline ends. The CDR3 length is 16 residues. In germline, CDR1 is LNHDA, CDR2 SQIVND (reference sequence). In DNA, the CDR3 is TGTGCCAGTAGTCCTGCAGGGGTTTCGAACACCGGGGAGCTGTTTTTT. Translated, it gives CASSPAGVSNTGELFF.